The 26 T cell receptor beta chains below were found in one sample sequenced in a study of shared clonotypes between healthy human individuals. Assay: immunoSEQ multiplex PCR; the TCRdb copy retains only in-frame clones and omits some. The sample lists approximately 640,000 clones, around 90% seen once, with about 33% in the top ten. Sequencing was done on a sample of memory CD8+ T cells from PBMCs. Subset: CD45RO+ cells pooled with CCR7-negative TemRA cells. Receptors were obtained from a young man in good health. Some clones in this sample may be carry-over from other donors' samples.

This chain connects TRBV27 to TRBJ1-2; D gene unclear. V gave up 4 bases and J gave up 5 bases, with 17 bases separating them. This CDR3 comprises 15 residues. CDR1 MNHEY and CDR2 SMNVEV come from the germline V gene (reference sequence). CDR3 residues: CASSSGEAANYGYTF. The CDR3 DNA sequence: TGTGCCAGCAGTTCCGGGGAGGCAGCGAATTATGGCTACACCTTC.

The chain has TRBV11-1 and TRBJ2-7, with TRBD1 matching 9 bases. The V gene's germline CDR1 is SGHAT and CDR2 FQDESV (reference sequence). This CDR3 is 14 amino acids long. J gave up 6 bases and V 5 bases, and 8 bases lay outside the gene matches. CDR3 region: CASSPTGGLAEQYF. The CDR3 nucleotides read TGTGCCAGCAGCCCGACAGGGGGGCTTGCCGAGCAGTACTTC.

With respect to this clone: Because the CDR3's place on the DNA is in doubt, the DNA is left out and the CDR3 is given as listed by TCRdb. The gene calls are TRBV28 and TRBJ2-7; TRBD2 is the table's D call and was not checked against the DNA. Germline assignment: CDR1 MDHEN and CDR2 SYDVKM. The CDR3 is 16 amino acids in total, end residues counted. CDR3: CASSSSTSGWTYEQYF.

The DNA for the CDR3 is TGTGCCTGGACCCCGAACCCAAGGGCCCAGGGATGGAACACTGAAGCTTTCTTT. Amino acids: CAWTPNPRAQGWNTEAFF. This chain uses TRBV30 with TRBJ1-1; D is perhaps TRBD1 (5 bases). V lost 4 bases and J 1 base, leaving 25 bases between the germline ends. The CDR3 totals 18 residues. Germline CDR1 reads GTSNPN; CDR2 reads SVGIG (reference sequence).

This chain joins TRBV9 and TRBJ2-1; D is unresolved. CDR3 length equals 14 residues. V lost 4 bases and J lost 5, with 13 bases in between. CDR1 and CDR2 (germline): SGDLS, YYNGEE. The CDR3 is CASSFFGSDNEQFF. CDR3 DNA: TGTGCCAGCAGCTTCTTTGGCAGTGACAATGAGCAGTTCTTC.

This chain's CDR3 is CASSPHNTEAFF. CDR3 nucleotides: TGTGCCAGCAGCCCACATAACACTGAAGCTTTCTTT. V usage is TRBV6-5 and J usage is TRBJ1-1, with D hard to call. Trimming left V 6 bases short and J 2 bases short, with 7 bases between. The CDR3 runs to 12 residues. CDR1 MNHEY and CDR2 SVGAGI come from the germline V gene.

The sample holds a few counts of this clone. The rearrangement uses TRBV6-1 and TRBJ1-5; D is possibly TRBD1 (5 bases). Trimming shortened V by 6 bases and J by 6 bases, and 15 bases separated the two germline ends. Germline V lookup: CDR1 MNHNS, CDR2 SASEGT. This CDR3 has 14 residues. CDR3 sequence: CASRDWGGGQPQHF. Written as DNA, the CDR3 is TGTGCCAGCAGAGATTGGGGTGGGGGTCAGCCCCAGCATTTT.

The CDR3 region has the DNA TGCAGCGTTGTGAGACAGGGGACTCCTGAAGCTTTCTTT. As protein: CSVVRQGTPEAFF. The chain couples TRBV29-1 to TRBJ1-1; 8 bases map to TRBD1. Germline loops: CDR1 SQVTM, CDR2 ANQGSEA. The CDR3 runs 13 residues. After removal of 4 bases from V and 6 bases from J, the junction contained 7 bases not matched to a gene. The full variable domain, completed using reference TRBV29-1 and TRBJ1-1, is SAVISQKPSRDICQRGTSLTIQCQVDSQVTMMFWYRQQPGQSLTLIATANQGSEATYESGFVIDKFPISRPNLTFSTLTVSNMSPEDSSIYLCSVVRQGTPEAFFGQGTRLTVV.

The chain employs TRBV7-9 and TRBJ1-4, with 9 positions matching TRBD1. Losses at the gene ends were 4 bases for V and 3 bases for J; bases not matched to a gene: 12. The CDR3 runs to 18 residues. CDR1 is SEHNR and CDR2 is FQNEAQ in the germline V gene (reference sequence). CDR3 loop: CASSSSRDRVRANEKLFF. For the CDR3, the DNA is TGTGCCAGCAGCTCGTCCCGGGACAGGGTCCGGGCTAATGAAAAACTGTTTTTT.

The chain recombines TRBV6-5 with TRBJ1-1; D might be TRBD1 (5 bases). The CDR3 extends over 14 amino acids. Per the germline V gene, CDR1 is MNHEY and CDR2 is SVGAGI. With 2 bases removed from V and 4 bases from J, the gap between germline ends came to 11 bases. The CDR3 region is CASSYGAGSTEAFF. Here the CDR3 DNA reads TGTGCCAGCAGTTACGGGGCAGGGAGCACTGAAGCTTTCTTT.

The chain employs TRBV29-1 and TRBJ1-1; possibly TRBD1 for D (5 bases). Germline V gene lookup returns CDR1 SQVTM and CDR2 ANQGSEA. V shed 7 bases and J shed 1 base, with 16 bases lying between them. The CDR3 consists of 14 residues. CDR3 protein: CSARQWARNTEAFF. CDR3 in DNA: TGCAGCGCTCGACAGTGGGCACGGAACACTGAAGCTTTCTTT.

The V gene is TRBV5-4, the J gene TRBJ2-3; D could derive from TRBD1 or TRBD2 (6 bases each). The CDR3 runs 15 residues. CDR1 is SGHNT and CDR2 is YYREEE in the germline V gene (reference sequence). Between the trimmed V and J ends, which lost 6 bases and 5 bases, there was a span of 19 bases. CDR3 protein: CASNNRRGLGDTQYF. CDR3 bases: TGTGCCAGCAACAACAGACGGGGGCTGGGAGATACGCAGTATTTT.

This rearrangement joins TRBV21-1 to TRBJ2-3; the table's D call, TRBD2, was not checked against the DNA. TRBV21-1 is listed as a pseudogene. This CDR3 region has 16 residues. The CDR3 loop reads CASSQKLAERTDTQYF. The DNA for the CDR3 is TGTGCCAGCAGCCAAAAACTAGCGGAGCGCACAGATACGCAGTATTTT.

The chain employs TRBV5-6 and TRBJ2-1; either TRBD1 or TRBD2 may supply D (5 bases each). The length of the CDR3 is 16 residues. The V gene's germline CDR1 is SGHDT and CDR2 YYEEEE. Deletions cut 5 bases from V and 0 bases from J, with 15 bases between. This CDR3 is CASRRSRESSYNEQFF. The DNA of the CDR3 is TGTGCCAGCAGGCGTTCCAGGGAGAGCTCCTACAATGAGCAGTTCTTC.

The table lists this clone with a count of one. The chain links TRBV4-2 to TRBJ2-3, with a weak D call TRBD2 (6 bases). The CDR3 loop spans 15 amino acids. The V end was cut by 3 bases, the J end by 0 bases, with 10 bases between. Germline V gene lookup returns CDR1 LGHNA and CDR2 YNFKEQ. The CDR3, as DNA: TGTGCCAGCAGCCAGATAGGGACTAGCACAGATACGCAGTATTTT. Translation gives CASSQIGTSTDTQYF.

CDR3 protein: CASSPSWGEANYGYTF. The CDR3 bases are TGTGCCAGCAGTCCCTCTTGGGGGGAAGCTAACTATGGCTACACCTTC. The V gene is TRBV27, the J gene TRBJ1-2, with a possible D match to TRBD1 (5 bases). The CDR3 loop spans 16 amino acids. V shed 5 bases and J shed 0 bases, with 16 bases lying between them. Germline assignment: CDR1 MNHEY and CDR2 SMNVEV (reference sequence).

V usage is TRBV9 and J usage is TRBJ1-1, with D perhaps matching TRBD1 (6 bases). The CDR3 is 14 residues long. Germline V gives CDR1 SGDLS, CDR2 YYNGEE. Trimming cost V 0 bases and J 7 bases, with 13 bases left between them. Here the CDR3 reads CASSVGGGKGEAFF. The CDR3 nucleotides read TGTGCCAGCAGCGTAGGAGGGGGTAAGGGTGAAGCTTTCTTT.

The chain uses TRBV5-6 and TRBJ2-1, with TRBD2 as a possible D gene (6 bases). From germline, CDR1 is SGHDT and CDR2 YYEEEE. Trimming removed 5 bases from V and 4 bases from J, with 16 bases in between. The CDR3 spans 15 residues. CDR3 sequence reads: CASSQAGRAYNEQFF. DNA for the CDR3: TGTGCCAGCAGTCAAGCGGGCCGAGCTTACAATGAGCAGTTCTTC. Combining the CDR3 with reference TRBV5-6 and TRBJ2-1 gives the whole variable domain DAGVTQSPTHLIKTRGQQVTLRCSPKSGHDTVSWYQQALGQGPQFIFQYYEEEERQRGNFPDRFSGHQFPNYSSELNVNALLLGDSALYLCASSQAGRAYNEQFFGPGTRLTVL.

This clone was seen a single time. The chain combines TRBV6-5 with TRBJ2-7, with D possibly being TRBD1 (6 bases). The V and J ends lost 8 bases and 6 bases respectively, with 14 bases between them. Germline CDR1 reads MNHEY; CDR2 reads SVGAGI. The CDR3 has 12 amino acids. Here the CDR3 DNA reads TGTGCCAGCGCGGCAGGGGTCACCGAGCAGTACTTC. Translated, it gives CASAAGVTEQYF.

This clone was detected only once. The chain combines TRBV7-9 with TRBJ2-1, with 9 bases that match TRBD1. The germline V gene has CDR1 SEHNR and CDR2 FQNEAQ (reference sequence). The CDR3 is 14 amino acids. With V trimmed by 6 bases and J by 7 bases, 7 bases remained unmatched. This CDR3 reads CASSPGTGMNEQFF. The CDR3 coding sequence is TGTGCCAGCAGTCCCGGGACAGGGATGAATGAGCAGTTCTTC.

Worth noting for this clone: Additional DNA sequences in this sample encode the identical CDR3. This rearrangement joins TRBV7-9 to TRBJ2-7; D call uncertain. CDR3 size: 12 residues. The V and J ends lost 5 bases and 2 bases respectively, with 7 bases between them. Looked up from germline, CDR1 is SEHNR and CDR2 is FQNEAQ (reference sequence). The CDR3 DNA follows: TGTGCCAGCAGCCGGACCCCCTACGAGCAGTACTTC. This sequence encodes CASSRTPYEQYF.

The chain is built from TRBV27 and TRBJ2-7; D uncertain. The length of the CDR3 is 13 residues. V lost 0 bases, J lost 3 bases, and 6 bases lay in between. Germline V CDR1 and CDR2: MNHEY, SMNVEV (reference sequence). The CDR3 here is CASSLSGIYEQYF. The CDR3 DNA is TGTGCCAGCAGTTTATCAGGGATCTACGAGCAGTACTTC.

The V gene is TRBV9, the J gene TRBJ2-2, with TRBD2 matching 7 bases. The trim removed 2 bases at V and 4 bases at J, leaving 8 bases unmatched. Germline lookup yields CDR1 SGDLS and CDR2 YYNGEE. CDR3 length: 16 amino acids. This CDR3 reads CASSVMGGPGTGELFF. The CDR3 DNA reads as TGTGCCAGCAGCGTCATGGGAGGGCCGGGCACCGGGGAGCTGTTTTTT.

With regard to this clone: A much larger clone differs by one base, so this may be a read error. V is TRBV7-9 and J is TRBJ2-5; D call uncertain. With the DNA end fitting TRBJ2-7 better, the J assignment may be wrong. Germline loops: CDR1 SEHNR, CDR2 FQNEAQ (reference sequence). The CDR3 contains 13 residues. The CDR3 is CASSLGVSYEQYF. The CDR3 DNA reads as TGTGCCAGCAGCTTAGGCGTCTCCTACGAGCAGTACTTC.

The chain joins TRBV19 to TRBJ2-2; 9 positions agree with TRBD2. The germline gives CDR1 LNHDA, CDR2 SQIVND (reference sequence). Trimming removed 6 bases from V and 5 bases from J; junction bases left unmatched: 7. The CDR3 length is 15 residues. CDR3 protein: CASRVAGEGTGELFF. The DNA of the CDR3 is TGTGCCAGTAGGGTAGCGGGAGAGGGGACCGGGGAGCTGTTTTTT.

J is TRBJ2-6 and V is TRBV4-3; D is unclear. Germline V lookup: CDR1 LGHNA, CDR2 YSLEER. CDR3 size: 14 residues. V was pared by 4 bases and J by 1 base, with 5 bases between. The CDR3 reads CASSPLSGANVLTF. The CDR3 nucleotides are TGCGCCAGCAGCCCCCTTTCTGGGGCCAACGTCCTGACTTTC.